Listed below are T cell receptor beta chains from one sample, sequenced in a study of control samples from healthy donors and cancer patients. Clones were read by immunoSEQ multiplex PCR, and TCRdb kept only the in-frame ones, dropping some. The sample has 150,000 or so clones, 70% to 90% seen once. Sequenced sample: blood. These receptors were obtained from a woman between 25 and 40 years old in good health. Each CDR3 is given with its conserved first and last residue. The D gene is left open where the match is weak. Size values are once, few and many counts, or a class for expanded clones, and some rows have none.

V	J	size	D	DNA	CDR3
TRBV7-9	TRBJ1-1	.	TRBD1	TGTGCTACGAAGGACCAGGGGGCGCCGAGATCTGAAGCTTTCTTT	CATKDQGAPRSEAFF
TRBV5-1	TRBJ2-7	.	.	TGCGCCAGCAGCTTGGAAGGGGGTAGCTACGAGCAGTACTTC	CASSLEGGSYEQYF
TRBV7-6	TRBJ2-1	once	TRBD2	TGTGCCAGCAGCCCCAGGACTAGCTCACGCAATGAGCAGTTCTTC	CASSPRTSSRNEQFF
TRBV2	TRBJ1-2	.	TRBD1	TGTGCCAGTGGGGGACAGGGGGTCTATGGCTACACCTTC	CASGGQGVYGYTF
TRBV7-6	TRBJ2-2	.	TRBD2	TGTGCCAGCAGCTTAGGGGCTAGCGGGGCCCGGGGGGAGCTGTTTTTT	CASSLGASGARGELFF
TRBV28	TRBJ1-1	once	.	TGTGCCAGCAGCCAGCAGTTAGCCGGGAAGAACACTGAAGCTTTCTTT	CASSQQLAGKNTEAFF
TRBV5-3	TRBJ2-7	.	.	TGTGCCAGAAGCTTGGTGCCAGTGCAGTACTTC	CARSLVPVQYF
TRBV6-1	TRBJ1-2	few	.	TGTGCCAGCAGTGAACGTAGTGTCTATGGCTACACCTTC	CASSERSVYGYTF
TRBV5-1	TRBJ2-6	.	.	TGCGCCAGCAGCGGAGGCTTGTCTGGGGCCAACGTCCTGACTTTC	CASSGGLSGANVLTF
TRBV12-3/TRBV12-4	TRBJ1-5	.	TRBD1	TGTGCCAGCAGAGGGACAGGCAATCAGCCCCAGCATTTT	CASRGTGNQPQHF